This entry lists 22 T cell receptor beta chains sequenced from one sample in a study of shared clonotypes between healthy human individuals (dated by TCRdb to 2019 to 2021). The library was obtained by the immunoSEQ multiplex PCR assay. This immuneACCESS table, as held by TCRdb, lists in-frame sequences with V and J called but not all clones. Of the missing ones, under half trace to an unresolved V gene in checked studies; the others have no known cause. The table for this sample lists some 2,500,000 clones; roughly 93% of them were counted only once. Roughly 0.36% of the sample lies in the top ten. Sequenced: naive CD4+ T cells from PBMCs. What this sample's cell subset or site label stands for: CD45RA+ positively selected. Receptors were obtained from a man between 18 and 29 years old in good health. Some clones in this sample may be carry-over from other donors' samples.

This chain joins TRBV6-1 and TRBJ1-6; 7 nucleotides agree with TRBD1. The CDR3 consists of 13 residues. The trim removed 7 bases at V and 8 bases at J, leaving 5 bases unmatched. CDR1 is MNHNS and CDR2 is SASEGT in the germline V gene. In DNA, the CDR3 is TGTGCCAGCACCGGGCAGGGGGATTCACCCCTCCACTTT. It is translated as CASTGQGDSPLHF.

The chain couples TRBV6-1 to TRBJ1-1; 7 bases agree with TRBD1. Looked up from germline, CDR1 is MNHNS and CDR2 is SASEGT. V trimming: 6 bases; J trimming: 6 bases; junction bases outside the gene matches: 7. The CDR3 extends over 13 amino acids. The DNA for the CDR3 is TGTGCCAGCAGGGAGGGGGCCAGTGCTGAAGCTTTCTTT. It codes for CASREGASAEAFF.

The rearrangement uses TRBV7-8 and TRBJ2-2; TRBD1 matches at 7 bases. This CDR3 region has 16 residues. Losses at the gene ends were 5 bases for V and 1 base for J; bases not matched to a gene: 7. CDR1 is SGHVS, CDR2 FQNEAQ, per germline. The CDR3 spells CASSLQGIGNTGELFF. The CDR3 nucleotides are TGTGCCAGCAGCCTACAGGGGATTGGGAACACCGGGGAGCTGTTTTTT.

This clone showed up just once. The chain couples TRBV7-3 to TRBJ1-1, with 7 bases identical to TRBD1. Losses at the gene ends were 5 bases for V and 0 bases for J; bases not matched to a gene: 12. Germline V gene sequence: CDR1 SGHTA, CDR2 FQGTGA. The CDR3 runs 17 residues. CDR3 nucleotide sequence: TGTGCCAGCAGCCGCCAGCCGGGACAGCCCATGAACACTGAAGCTTTCTTT. Translation gives CASSRQPGQPMNTEAFF.

This chain links TRBV4-1 with TRBJ2-2; D unresolved. Germline V lookup: CDR1 MGHRA, CDR2 YSYEKL. V gave up 0 bases and J gave up 0 bases, with 8 bases separating them. CDR3 length equals 16 residues. CDR3 sequence: CASSQEVSANTGELFF. DNA of the CDR3: TGCGCCAGCAGCCAAGAGGTCAGCGCGAACACCGGGGAGCTGTTTTTT.

The rearrangement joins TRBV5-6 to TRBJ2-3; 8 bases fit TRBD2. The CDR3 is 18 residues long. Trimming at V came to 0 bases and at J to 6 bases, leaving 15 bases not matched to a gene. The germline CDR1 and CDR2 sequences are SGHDT and YYEEEE. CDR3: CASSLAGLAGMLEDTQYF. DNA of the CDR3: TGTGCCAGCAGCTTGGCCGGGTTAGCGGGGATGCTGGAGGATACGCAGTATTTT.

The chain is built from TRBV30 and TRBJ1-4; the D is unclear. Germline lookup yields CDR1 GTSNPN and CDR2 SVGIG (reference sequence). Trimming left V 2 bases short and J 5 bases short, with 9 bases between. The CDR3 is made up of 13 amino acids. The CDR3 protein is CAWSFGFNEKLFF. The CDR3 DNA follows: TGTGCCTGGAGTTTTGGCTTCAATGAAAAACTGTTTTTT.

This rearrangement joins TRBV18 to TRBJ2-6, with D perhaps TRBD1 (5 bases). Trimming shortened V by 8 bases and J by 0 bases, and 17 bases separated the two germline ends. The CDR3 is 17 residues long. The germline gives CDR1 KGHSH, CDR2 LQKENI. CDR3 sequence: CASAPGAPPSGANVLTF. The CDR3 nucleotides are TGTGCCAGCGCTCCTGGGGCGCCTCCCTCTGGGGCCAACGTCCTGACTTTC. Using reference TRBV18 and TRBJ2-6 for the parts outside the CDR3, the full variable domain is NAGVMQNPRHLVRRRGQEARLRCSPMKGHSHVYWYRQLPEEGLKFMVYLQKENIIDESGMPKERFSAEFPKEGPSILRIQQVVRGDSAAYFCASAPGAPPSGANVLTFGAGSRLTVL.

V is TRBV29-1 and J is TRBJ2-1, with a weak D call TRBD1 (5 bases). V was clipped by 3 bases and J by 9 bases, with 15 bases between them. Germline CDR1 is SQVTM and CDR2 is ANQGSEA. The length of the CDR3 is 13 residues. The CDR3 DNA follows: TGCAGCGTTGAGAGTGTGGGGCAGGGTGAGCAGTTCTTC. Protein: CSVESVGQGEQFF.

The CDR3, as DNA: TGTGCCAGCAGCGAACAACCGGACAGCAACTATGGCTACACCTTC. This encodes CASSEQPDSNYGYTF. The chain has TRBV7-3 and TRBJ1-2; D may be TRBD1 (6 bases). CDR1 SGHTA and CDR2 FQGTGA come from the germline V gene. Trimming shortened V by 5 bases and J by 2 bases, and 15 bases separated the two germline ends. The CDR3 has 15 amino acids.

J is TRBJ2-1 and V is TRBV19, with TRBD1 as a possible D gene (6 bases). Trimming cost V 5 bases and J 1 base, with 15 bases left between them. The CDR3 spans 16 residues. Germline CDR1 LNHDA, CDR2 SQIVND (reference sequence). The CDR3 DNA is TGTGCCAGTAGTGCCCCCGGGACAACTTCCTACAATGAGCAGTTCTTC. Translation: CASSAPGTTSYNEQFF.

The V and J genes are TRBV5-4 and TRBJ2-7; D tentatively fits TRBD1 or TRBD2 (5 bases each). This CDR3 contains 16 residues. V was shortened by 0 bases and J by 2 bases, with 15 bases between the two germline ends. CDR1 and CDR2 (germline): SGHNT, YYREEE (reference sequence). CDR3: CASSLGRGASTYEQYF. The CDR3 nucleotides are TGTGCCAGCAGCTTGGGTCGGGGCGCGTCCACCTACGAGCAGTACTTC.

The rearrangement uses TRBV9 and TRBJ2-2, with D possibly matching TRBD1 (5 bases). CDR1 is SGDLS and CDR2 is YYNGEE in the germline V gene. Trimming stripped 5 bases from V and 2 bases from J, with 16 bases between. The CDR3 has 16 residues. This CDR3 is CASSSPGPFNTGELFF. CDR3 nucleotide sequence: TGTGCCAGCAGTTCCCCAGGGCCTTTTAACACCGGGGAGCTGTTTTTT.

The J gene is TRBJ2-7, the V gene TRBV4-1; TRBD1 aligns across 10 bases. J gave up 3 bases and V 3 bases, and 14 bases lay outside the gene matches. The length of the CDR3 is 18 residues. Germline CDR1 MGHRA, CDR2 YSYEKL. DNA for the CDR3: TGCGCCAGCAGCCACCGGTCCCTCCCGGGACAGGGGAACTACGAGCAGTACTTC. Encoded protein: CASSHRSLPGQGNYEQYF.

The J gene is TRBJ2-2, the V gene TRBV5-1, with D possibly being TRBD1 or TRBD2 (5 bases each). The germline V gene encodes CDR1 SGHRS and CDR2 YFSETQ. Trimming cost V 4 bases and J 4 bases, with 23 bases left between them. This CDR3 is built from 18 residues. The CDR3 nucleotides are TGCGCCAGCAGCCCGCACCTCGTGGGGGTGGGTAGCACCGGGGAGCTGTTTTTT. This sequence encodes CASSPHLVGVGSTGELFF.

This clone was seen a few times. The chain employs TRBV2 and TRBJ1-2; D is undetermined. This CDR3 is built from 14 residues. Trimming shortened V by 4 bases and J by 6 bases, and 15 bases separated the two germline ends. The germline gives CDR1 SNHLY, CDR2 FYNNEI. The chain's CDR3 is CASSVEGIGNGYTF. CDR3 sequence (DNA): TGTGCCAGCAGTGTGGAGGGAATCGGCAATGGCTACACCTTC. Looking up the rest from reference TRBV2 and TRBJ1-2 gives the full variable domain: EPEVTQTPSHQVTQMGQEVILRCVPISNHLYFYWYRQILGQKVEFLVSFYNNEISEKSEIFDDQFSVERPDGSNFTLKIRSTKLEDSAMYFCASSVEGIGNGYTFGSGTRLTVV.

The chain combines TRBV30 with TRBJ1-5; D call uncertain. CDR1 GTSNPN and CDR2 SVGIG come from the germline V gene (reference sequence). The V gene lost 0 bases and the J gene lost 4 bases, with 7 bases spanning the gap. The CDR3 contains 13 residues. In DNA, the CDR3 is TGTGCCTGGAGTGTACACCTAAATCAGCCCCAGCATTTT. Translating it yields CAWSVHLNQPQHF.

The J gene is TRBJ1-4, the V gene TRBV19; maybe TRBD1 (5 bases). The ends were cut back, 8 bases at V and 10 bases at J, with 20 bases in the middle. Germline CDR1 LNHDA, CDR2 SQIVND (reference sequence). CDR3 length: 14 residues. The CDR3 DNA reads as TGTGCCAGTGAAGGGGACGGATTGAGTGGAAAACTGTTTTTT. This gives the protein CASEGDGLSGKLFF.

The rearrangement joins TRBV5-4 to TRBJ2-1, with 10 bases aligning to TRBD2. The CDR3 consists of 13 residues. CDR1 is SGHNT, CDR2 YYREEE, per germline (reference sequence). V trimming: 9 bases; J trimming: 7 bases; junction bases outside the gene matches: 7. The CDR3 nucleotides read TGTGCCACCGCTAGGACTAGCGGTAATGAGCAGTTCTTC. Amino acids: CATARTSGNEQFF.

In regard to this clone: In the same sample, other DNA sequences code for this CDR3. V usage is TRBV5-1 and J usage is TRBJ2-2, with TRBD1 matching 11 bases. The germline V gene encodes CDR1 SGHRS and CDR2 YFSETQ. The CDR3 length is 16 residues. Trimming at V came to 3 bases and at J to 5 bases, leaving 6 bases not matched to a gene. This CDR3 is CASSSGQGAGTGELFF. CDR3 nucleotides: TGCGCCAGCAGCTCCGGACAGGGGGCAGGAACCGGGGAGCTGTTTTTT. Full variable domain (remainder filled in from reference TRBV5-1 and TRBJ2-2): KAGVTQTPRYLIKTRGQQVTLSCSPISGHRSVSWYQQTPGQGLQFLFEYFSETQRNKGNFPGRFSGRQFSNSRSEMNVSTLELGDSALYLCASSSGQGAGTGELFFGEGSRLTVL.

This clone was detected a few times. The chain is built from TRBV12-5 and TRBJ1-1, with D possibly being TRBD1 (5 bases). Germline V gives CDR1 LGHNT, CDR2 FRNRAP. This CDR3 has 15 amino acids. V lost 9 bases to trimming and J lost 6 bases, with 23 bases between them. CDR3 DNA: TGTGCTAGGAGGATGACTCCGGGACCATGGGCTGAAGCTTTCTTT. Its translation is CARRMTPGPWAEAFF.

For this clone: Different DNA sequences within this sample yield the same CDR3. The chain uses TRBV18 and TRBJ1-1; unclear D gene. This CDR3 is built from 15 residues. Germline V lookup: CDR1 KGHSH, CDR2 LQKENI. V dropped 0 bases and J dropped 0 bases, with 8 bases sitting between them. The CDR3 DNA reads as TGTGCCAGCTCACCACCTTCCAGTTTGAACACTGAAGCTTTCTTT. It translates to CASSPPSSLNTEAFF.